What follows describes a single T cell receptor (beta chain). This entry is derived from a study of blood T cells in healthy people across ages. A second roughly 7 to 11 cycle PCR used barcoded and J-beta primers. With 12 random nucleotides, a template-switch adaptor tagged each individual cDNA molecule. TCRdb redid the calling of the 5' RACE reads with MiXCR, one entry per CDR3 protein. Of under 1,100,000 distinct CDR3 sequences in the sample, approximately 26% are singletons; the top ten hold 0.65% to 0.75%. CDR1 is DFQATT and CDR2 is SNEGSKA in the germline V gene (reference sequence). The CDR3 contains 15 residues. Trimming shortened V by 1 base and J by 2 bases, and 15 bases separated the two germline ends. In addition, the sample was reused for a study of T cells of mothers and their children.

This TCR derives from a girl aged 2 to 10 in good health. Sequenced sample: blood. This chain joins TRBV20-1 and TRBJ2-7, with a possible D match to TRBD1 (5 bases). CDR3 sequence: CSARGREPLPYEQYF. DNA of the CDR3: TGCAGTGCTAGAGGCAGGGAACCTTTGCCCTACGAGCAGTACTTC.